The clone carrying this T cell receptor beta chain was recorded a few times. Its antigen is not identified. Extractions gave at least 5 micrograms of total RNA per sample. The data originate from a study of blood T cells in healthy people across ages. Study-wide findings and caveats: Diversity of TCR beta per million T cells declined in a roughly linear way with age.

Germline CDR1 MGHDK, CDR2 SYGVNS. V lost 0 bases and J lost 5, with 10 bases in between. The CDR3 has 14 amino acids. A second PCR of 7 to 11 cycles used a sample-barcoded 5' primer and a J-beta primer mix. Through a template-switch adaptor with 12 random nucleotides, each cDNA molecule received a tag. Every sample produced at least 3 million CDR3-containing paired-end reads. TCRdb used MiXCR to reprocess the 5' RACE reads, holding one entry per CDR3 protein. The sample lists 800,000 to 950,000 distinct CDR3 sequences; approximately 49% were seen once. The chain employs TRBV25-1 and TRBJ2-5, with D possibly matching TRBD1 (6 bases). Sequenced sample: blood. This sequence was found in a man aged 25-45 years in good health. The CDR3 is CASSEYGGWETQYF. The CDR3 DNA reads as TGTGCCAGCAGTGAATATGGGGGCTGGGAGACCCAGTACTTC.